These T cell receptor beta chains were read from a single sample in a study of cytomegalovirus exposure and HLA in healthy donors. The protocol was immunoSEQ multiplex PCR, while the TCRdb copy is restricted to in-frame clones and leaves out a portion. Counted here are 63,000 or so clones, more than 65% occurring once; the ten biggest clones make up about 2.7%. The source material was PBMCs. All receptors come from a woman under 40 in good health and CMV-seronegative. CDR3s include the opening cysteine and the closing phenylalanine or tryptophan. D genes are given only for firm matches. Clone size is stated in some rows and not others, as once, few, many or a class when expanded.

d_gene: .
abundance: .
v_gene: TRBV7-8
j_gene: TRBJ1-2
CDR3nt: TGTGCCAGCAGCTTAGGCGCAGGGTCTAACTATGGCTACACCTTC
CDR3aa: CASSLGAGSNYGYTF

d_gene: TRBD2
abundance: few
v_gene: TRBV4-3
j_gene: TRBJ2-1
CDR3nt: TGCGCCAGCAGCCTGTTCAGCGGGACTCCGAATGAGCAGTTCTTC
CDR3aa: CASSLFSGTPNEQFF

d_gene: .
abundance: .
v_gene: TRBV11-2
j_gene: TRBJ1-1
CDR3nt: TGTGCCAGCAGCGAAACTTTCGCCACTGAAGCTTTCTTT
CDR3aa: CASSETFATEAFF

d_gene: TRBD1
abundance: few
v_gene: TRBV30
j_gene: TRBJ1-6
CDR3nt: TGTGCCTTCCACAGGGGACTTAATTCACCCCTCCACTTT
CDR3aa: CAFHRGLNSPLHF

d_gene: TRBD1
abundance: .
v_gene: TRBV10-1
j_gene: TRBJ1-2
CDR3nt: TGCGCCATCCCGGGACAGGGGGCCAAAATTAACTATGGCTACACCTTC
CDR3aa: CAIPGQGAKINYGYTF

d_gene: TRBD1
abundance: .
v_gene: TRBV27
j_gene: TRBJ2-6
CDR3nt: TGTGCCAGCAGTCCCTCTCGGACAGGGGAATCTGGGGCCAACGTCCTGACTTTC
CDR3aa: CASSPSRTGESGANVLTF

d_gene: .
abundance: once
v_gene: TRBV7-9
j_gene: TRBJ2-3
CDR3nt: TGTTCCAGCAGCTTACACTCAGATACGCAGTATTTT
CDR3aa: CSSSLHSDTQYF

d_gene: .
abundance: .
v_gene: TRBV2
j_gene: TRBJ1-1
CDR3nt: TGTGCCAGCAGTGATCTTAGGAACACTGAAGCTTTCTTT
CDR3aa: CASSDLRNTEAFF

d_gene: .
abundance: few
v_gene: TRBV7-8
j_gene: TRBJ1-5
CDR3nt: TGTGCCAGCAGCTTAGGCCGGACTGCCCAGCCCCAGCATTTT
CDR3aa: CASSLGRTAQPQHF

d_gene: .
abundance: .
v_gene: TRBV7-3
j_gene: TRBJ2-1
CDR3nt: TGTGCCAGCAGCCCAGGGAATGAGCAGTTCTTC
CDR3aa: CASSPGNEQFF

d_gene: TRBD2
abundance: .
v_gene: TRBV20-1
j_gene: TRBJ2-1
CDR3nt: TGCAGTGCCGGACTAGCGACCGAGCAGTTCTTC
CDR3aa: CSAGLATEQFF

d_gene: TRBD2
abundance: .
v_gene: TRBV4-2
j_gene: TRBJ2-6
CDR3nt: TGTGCCAGCAGCCAAGATGCGGGAGCTGGGGCCAACGTCCTGACTTTC
CDR3aa: CASSQDAGAGANVLTF

d_gene: TRBD1
abundance: .
v_gene: TRBV7-8
j_gene: TRBJ1-1
CDR3nt: TGTGCCAGCAGCTCCCGGGACAGGGGGACTGCTTTCTTT
CDR3aa: CASSSRDRGTAFF

d_gene: TRBD1
abundance: .
v_gene: TRBV27
j_gene: TRBJ2-7
CDR3nt: TGTGCCAGCAGGGGACAGGGGTCCTACGAGCAGTACTTC
CDR3aa: CASRGQGSYEQYF

d_gene: .
abundance: .
v_gene: TRBV19
j_gene: TRBJ1-2
CDR3nt: TGTGCCAGTAGTGCGGGGGGAGCGGGCCTTGGCTACACCTTC
CDR3aa: CASSAGGAGLGYTF

d_gene: TRBD1
abundance: .
v_gene: TRBV7-9
j_gene: TRBJ2-5
CDR3nt: TGTGCCAGCAGCTTTGATCTTGAGACAGGGCAAGAGACCCAGTACTTC
CDR3aa: CASSFDLETGQETQYF

d_gene: .
abundance: few
v_gene: TRBV5-1
j_gene: TRBJ2-1
CDR3nt: TGCGCCAGCAGCTTGAATGGCGGGGGGACAGATGAGCAGTTCTTC
CDR3aa: CASSLNGGGTDEQFF

d_gene: .
abundance: .
v_gene: TRBV5-1
j_gene: TRBJ2-1
CDR3nt: TGCGCCAGCAGCTTCCCACTAGAGGTCTACAATGAGCAGTTCTTC
CDR3aa: CASSFPLEVYNEQFF

d_gene: .
abundance: few
v_gene: TRBV4-3
j_gene: TRBJ2-2
CDR3nt: TGCGCCAGCAGCCAAGAACCGGCGGCCACCGGGGAGCTGTTTTTT
CDR3aa: CASSQEPAATGELFF

d_gene: TRBD1
abundance: .
v_gene: TRBV2
j_gene: TRBJ2-2
CDR3nt: TGTGCCAGCACCATAGGACAGGTTTTGATTACCGGGGAGCTGTTTTTT
CDR3aa: CASTIGQVLITGELFF

d_gene: .
abundance: .
v_gene: TRBV5-1
j_gene: TRBJ1-1
CDR3nt: TGCGCCAGCAGCTCAACAGGACCCTTCACTGAAGCTTTCTTT
CDR3aa: CASSSTGPFTEAFF

d_gene: .
abundance: few
v_gene: TRBV4-2
j_gene: TRBJ1-1
CDR3nt: TGTGCCAGCAGCCAAGGCAGGTCTGAAGCTTTCTTT
CDR3aa: CASSQGRSEAFF

d_gene: .
abundance: few
v_gene: TRBV5-6
j_gene: TRBJ1-1
CDR3nt: TGTGCCAGCAGCGAAAAGGTGAGGACTGAAGCTTTCTTT
CDR3aa: CASSEKVRTEAFF

d_gene: TRBD1
abundance: once
v_gene: TRBV14
j_gene: TRBJ1-1
CDR3nt: TGTGCCAGCAGGGGGGACAGCAACACTGAAGCTTTCTTT
CDR3aa: CASRGDSNTEAFF

d_gene: TRBD1
abundance: .
v_gene: TRBV2
j_gene: TRBJ1-6
CDR3nt: TGTGCCAGCAGTGAAGCGCCCCCAGGGGGACATAATAATTCACCCCTCCACTTT
CDR3aa: CASSEAPPGGHNNSPLHF

d_gene: TRBD1
abundance: few
v_gene: TRBV6-5
j_gene: TRBJ2-2
CDR3nt: TGTGCCAGCAGTCCACAGGGGTACACCGGGGAGCTGTTTTTT
CDR3aa: CASSPQGYTGELFF

d_gene: TRBD2
abundance: .
v_gene: TRBV5-1
j_gene: TRBJ2-1
CDR3nt: TGCGCCAGCAGCTTGGCTAGCGGACCGTACAATGAGCAGTTCTTC
CDR3aa: CASSLASGPYNEQFF

d_gene: .
abundance: .
v_gene: TRBV7-2
j_gene: TRBJ1-5
CDR3nt: TGTGCCAGCAGCTTAGACGTAGGGGGAGTCAATCAGCCCCAGCATTTT
CDR3aa: CASSLDVGGVNQPQHF

d_gene: .
abundance: .
v_gene: TRBV4-3
j_gene: TRBJ2-6
CDR3nt: TGCGCCAGCAGCCCAACAGGGCTTGGGGCCAACGTCCTGACTTTC
CDR3aa: CASSPTGLGANVLTF

d_gene: TRBD1
abundance: .
v_gene: TRBV6-5
j_gene: TRBJ1-2
CDR3nt: TGTGCCAGCAGCCGGGACAGGGGCTTCTATGGCTACACCTTC
CDR3aa: CASSRDRGFYGYTF

d_gene: .
abundance: .
v_gene: TRBV30
j_gene: TRBJ1-2
CDR3nt: TGTGCCTGGAGTGGGGTGGACAGTCCCGTTTTC
CDR3aa: CAWSGVDSPVF

d_gene: .
abundance: few
v_gene: TRBV6-5
j_gene: TRBJ2-3
CDR3nt: TGTGCCAGCAGTCCCGCGGCAGATACGCAGTATTTT
CDR3aa: CASSPAADTQYF

d_gene: .
abundance: .
v_gene: TRBV10-3
j_gene: TRBJ1-1
CDR3nt: TGTGCCATCAGTGGATCTTCTACAGGGCTGAACACTGAAGCTTTCTTT
CDR3aa: CAISGSSTGLNTEAFF

d_gene: .
abundance: .
v_gene: TRBV7-2
j_gene: TRBJ2-7
CDR3nt: TGTGCCAGCAGCGAAGAGGGGCAGGGGCCTTACTACGAGCAGTACTTC
CDR3aa: CASSEEGQGPYYEQYF

d_gene: TRBD2
abundance: once
v_gene: TRBV27
j_gene: TRBJ2-3
CDR3nt: TGTGCCAGCAGTACCCTCGGGGGGAGCACAGATACGCAGTATTTT
CDR3aa: CASSTLGGSTDTQYF

d_gene: .
abundance: .
v_gene: TRBV9
j_gene: TRBJ2-3
CDR3nt: TGTGCCAGCAGCCGGGACTCAAGCACAGATACGCAGTATTTT
CDR3aa: CASSRDSSTDTQYF

d_gene: .
abundance: .
v_gene: TRBV9
j_gene: TRBJ2-2
CDR3nt: TGTGCCAGCAGCGTAGGGGGGGTGAGCACCGGGGAGCTGTTTTTT
CDR3aa: CASSVGGVSTGELFF